Listed below are T cell receptor beta chains from one sample, sequenced in a study of cytomegalovirus exposure and HLA in healthy donors. Profiled with immunoSEQ multiplex PCR; TCRdb holds only in-frame clones, not every one. The table shows about 84,000 clones, with roughly 64% occurring only once. The specimen sequenced was PBMCs. These receptors all come from a woman aged 35 to 49 in good health and CMV-seropositive. Both conserved end residues are part of each CDR3. Fields, in order: CDR3 protein, CDR3 DNA, V gene, D gene, J gene, clone size. A D gene is named only where the DNA matches it firmly. Not all rows give a size; the values are once, few, many and, for expanded clones, a class.

CDR3: CASSRDTTSGRGYEQYF; DNA: TGTGCCAGCAGCCGAGACACCACTAGCGGGAGGGGGTACGAGCAGTACTTC; V: TRBV14; D: TRBD2; J: TRBJ2-7; size: NA
CDR3: CASSMGQNLDYGYTF; DNA: TGCGCCAGCAGCATGGGACAGAATCTCGACTATGGCTACACCTTC; V: TRBV5-1; D: TRBD1; J: TRBJ1-2; size: few
CDR3: CASSLQGRKLFF; DNA: TGTGCCAGCAGCTTACAGGGGAGAAAACTGTTTTTT; V: TRBV7-9; D: NA; J: TRBJ1-4; size: NA
CDR3: CASNYLAGQFF; DNA: TGTGCCAGCAACTATCTAGCGGGTCAGTTCTTC; V: TRBV28; D: TRBD2; J: TRBJ2-1; size: NA
CDR3: CASSAGGALPYEQYF; DNA: TGTGCCAGTAGTGCGGGAGGGGCCCTCCCCTACGAGCAGTACTTC; V: TRBV19; D: TRBD2; J: TRBJ2-7; size: once
CDR3: CASSLALSETGNTIYF; DNA: TGTGCCAGCAGCTTAGCTTTATCGGAGACTGGAAACACCATATATTTT; V: TRBV13; D: NA; J: TRBJ1-3; size: NA
CDR3: CASSSTRSGNTIYF; DNA: TGTGCCAGCAGCTCTACGAGATCTGGAAACACCATATATTTT; V: TRBV6-6; D: NA; J: TRBJ1-3; size: NA
CDR3: CASSYSFDRQDTQYF; DNA: TGTGCCAGCAGTTACTCCTTTGACAGACAAGATACGCAGTATTTT; V: TRBV6-5; D: NA; J: TRBJ2-3; size: NA
CDR3: CASSLTGSNQPQHF; DNA: TGTGCCAGCAGCCTTACAGGGAGCAATCAGCCCCAGCATTTT; V: TRBV2; D: NA; J: TRBJ1-5; size: medium-sized
CDR3: CASSLSRLRNTEAFF; DNA: TGTGCCAGCAGTTTATCGCGGCTACGGAACACTGAAGCTTTCTTT; V: TRBV28; D: NA; J: TRBJ1-1; size: NA
CDR3: CASSEAARTSGMLEQFF; DNA: TGTGCCAGCAGTGAAGCAGCCCGGACTAGCGGGATGTTGGAGCAGTTCTTC; V: TRBV6-1; D: TRBD2; J: TRBJ2-1; size: NA
CDR3: CASSYSIAGGFNEQFF; DNA: TGTGCCAGCAGTTACTCAATAGCGGGTGGTTTCAATGAGCAGTTCTTC; V: TRBV6-6; D: TRBD2; J: TRBJ2-1; size: NA
CDR3: CASSASGESYNEQFF; DNA: TGTGCCAGCAGCGCTAGCGGCGAGTCCTACAATGAGCAGTTCTTC; V: TRBV9; D: TRBD2; J: TRBJ2-1; size: once
CDR3: CAVGQGSYEQYF; DNA: NA; V: TRBV12-2; D: NA; J: TRBJ2-7; size: NA
CDR3: CASSLDSTGETQYF; DNA: TGCGCCAGCAGCTTGGACTCGACAGGGGAGACCCAGTACTTC; V: TRBV5-1; D: TRBD1; J: TRBJ2-5; size: NA
CDR3: CAWSRDSYEQYF; DNA: TGTGCCTGGAGTAGGGACAGCTACGAGCAGTACTTC; V: TRBV30; D: TRBD1; J: TRBJ2-7; size: few
CDR3: CASSSIRGRGQETQYF; DNA: TGTGCCAGCAGCTCAATTAGGGGGAGGGGCCAAGAGACCCAGTACTTC; V: TRBV5-6; D: NA; J: TRBJ2-5; size: NA
CDR3: CASSPVNRQGVRFF; DNA: TGTGCCAGCAGCCCCGTCAATAGACAGGGTGTCCGGTTCTTC; V: TRBV7-3; D: TRBD1; J: TRBJ2-1; size: NA
CDR3: CSVGVGGSGGYTF; DNA: TGCAGCGTTGGAGTTGGGGGCAGCGGTGGCTACACCTTC; V: TRBV29-1; D: NA; J: TRBJ1-2; size: NA
CDR3: CASSGAKNQPQHF; DNA: TGTGCCAGCAGTGGGGCAAAGAATCAGCCCCAGCATTTT; V: TRBV2; D: NA; J: TRBJ1-5; size: once
CDR3: CASSLTPPLNYGYTF; DNA: TGTGCCAGCAGCTTGACACCGCCCCTTAACTATGGCTACACCTTC; V: TRBV7-2; D: NA; J: TRBJ1-2; size: NA
CDR3: CASSLWTRETPGANVLTF; DNA: TGTGCCAGCAGCTTATGGACCCGGGAAACTCCTGGGGCCAACGTCCTGACTTTC; V: TRBV7-2; D: NA; J: TRBJ2-6; size: few
CDR3: CASVDRGRNEQYF; DNA: TGTGCCAGCGTCGACAGGGGGCGAAACGAGCAGTACTTC; V: TRBV19; D: TRBD1; J: TRBJ2-7; size: once
CDR3: CASSFRGGEQYF; DNA: TGTGCCAGCAGTTTCCGGGGAGGCGAGCAGTACTTC; V: TRBV28; D: NA; J: TRBJ2-7; size: NA
CDR3: CASSLRTGGVGETQYF; DNA: TGTGCCAGCAGCTTACGGACAGGGGGTGTCGGAGAGACCCAGTACTTC; V: TRBV13; D: TRBD1; J: TRBJ2-5; size: NA
CDR3: CASSQDRGSYGYTF; DNA: TGCGCCAGCTCCCAGGACAGGGGTTCCTATGGCTACACCTTC; V: TRBV5-1; D: TRBD1; J: TRBJ1-2; size: few
CDR3: CASSPSGGGNQPQHF; DNA: TGTGCCAGCAGCCCCAGCGGGGGAGGCAATCAGCCCCAGCATTTT; V: TRBV7-9; D: NA; J: TRBJ1-5; size: once
CDR3: CASSSPGAADTQYF; DNA: TGTGCCAGCAGTTCGCCCGGCGCGGCAGATACGCAGTATTTT; V: TRBV6-5; D: NA; J: TRBJ2-3; size: NA
CDR3: CASSHGGGGRYGYTF; DNA: TGTGCCAGCAGTCACGGCGGAGGTGGTCGCTATGGCTACACCTTC; V: TRBV28; D: NA; J: TRBJ1-2; size: NA
CDR3: CACGGGNTEAFF; DNA: TGTGCCTGCGGCGGGGGCAACACTGAAGCTTTCTTT; V: TRBV6-5; D: NA; J: TRBJ1-1; size: NA
CDR3: CASSYTGTGPNQPQHF; DNA: TGTGCCAGCAGCTATACCGGGACAGGTCCTAATCAGCCCCAGCATTTT; V: TRBV7-2; D: TRBD1; J: TRBJ1-5; size: NA
CDR3: CASSLEGSSWPGGLQYF; DNA: TGCGCCAGCAGCTTGGAAGGTTCCTCATGGCCAGGGGGCCTGCAGTACTTC; V: TRBV5-1; D: TRBD1; J: TRBJ2-7; size: few
CDR3: CASSLGGLAYEQYF; DNA: TGTGCCAGCAGCTTGGGGGGTCTAGCTTACGAGCAGTACTTC; V: TRBV5-6; D: NA; J: TRBJ2-7; size: NA
CDR3: CASTRSYNEQFF; DNA: TGTGCCAGCACTCGGTCCTACAATGAGCAGTTCTTC; V: TRBV2; D: NA; J: TRBJ2-1; size: medium-sized
CDR3: CASSSLSGGQETQYF; DNA: TGTGCCAGCAGCTCTCTTTCGGGGGGCCAAGAGACCCAGTACTTC; V: TRBV5-6; D: TRBD2; J: TRBJ2-5; size: NA
CDR3: CASSQSSGDQETQYF; DNA: TGCGCCAGCAGCCAGAGTAGCGGAGACCAAGAGACCCAGTACTTC; V: TRBV4-3; D: NA; J: TRBJ2-5; size: NA
CDR3: CASSLLADAEAFF; DNA: TGCGCCAGCAGCCTCTTAGCCGACGCTGAAGCTTTCTTT; V: TRBV4-1; D: NA; J: TRBJ1-1; size: NA
CDR3: CASTESGRATDTQYF; DNA: TGTGCCAGCACCGAGAGCGGGAGGGCCACAGATACGCAGTATTTT; V: TRBV2; D: TRBD2; J: TRBJ2-3; size: NA
CDR3: CASSYGGTNQPQHF; DNA: TGTGCCAGCAGTTACGGGGGGACCAATCAGCCCCAGCATTTT; V: TRBV2; D: NA; J: TRBJ1-5; size: NA
CDR3: CASRLAGAYEQYF; DNA: TGTGCCAGCAGGCTAGCGGGGGCCTACGAGCAGTACTTC; V: TRBV6-5; D: TRBD2; J: TRBJ2-7; size: NA
CDR3: CASKTNEKLFF; DNA: TGTGCCAGTAAGACAAATGAAAAACTGTTTTTT; V: TRBV19; D: NA; J: TRBJ1-4; size: many
CDR3: CASSVSLVGEGQPQHF; DNA: TGCGCCAGCAGCGTTTCATTGGTAGGGGAAGGTCAGCCCCAGCATTTT; V: TRBV5-1; D: NA; J: TRBJ1-5; size: NA
CDR3: CASSQAAEGGLAGGYSWQYF; DNA: TGTGCCAGCAGTCAGGCGGCGGAGGGCGGACTAGCGGGAGGGTATTCTTGGCAGTACTTC; V: TRBV27; D: TRBD2; J: TRBJ2-7; size: NA
CDR3: CASSATTAEFGYEQYF; DNA: TGTGCCAGCAGCGCTACAACCGCGGAGTTTGGTTACGAGCAGTACTTC; V: TRBV5-6; D: NA; J: TRBJ2-7; size: NA
CDR3: CASSPGLAGGPDEQYF; DNA: TGCGCCAGCAGCCCGGGACTAGCGGGAGGGCCCGACGAGCAGTACTTC; V: TRBV5-1; D: TRBD2; J: TRBJ2-7; size: few
CDR3: CASSGKGAYEAFF; DNA: TGTGCCAGTAGCGGTAAGGGGGCGTATGAAGCTTTCTTT; V: TRBV19; D: TRBD1; J: TRBJ1-1; size: NA
CDR3: CASSPRDYSYEQYF; DNA: TGTGCCAGCAGCCCCCGGGACTACTCCTACGAGCAGTACTTC; V: TRBV9; D: TRBD2; J: TRBJ2-7; size: NA
CDR3: CASSLAGGPREQYF; DNA: TGTGCCAGCAGCTTAGCGGGAGGGCCGAGGGAGCAGTACTTC; V: TRBV5-4; D: TRBD2; J: TRBJ2-7; size: NA
CDR3: CASTTGQGAREQYF; DNA: TGTGCCAGCACCACGGGACAGGGGGCGCGGGAGCAGTACTTC; V: TRBV13; D: TRBD1; J: TRBJ2-5; size: NA
CDR3: CASSLESGGNTGELFF; DNA: TGTGCCAGCAGCTTAGAGTCGGGTGGGAACACCGGGGAGCTGTTTTTT; V: TRBV11-3; D: NA; J: TRBJ2-2; size: few
CDR3: CASSRSGAETQYF; DNA: TGTGCCAGCTCACGTAGCGGGGCGGAGACCCAGTACTTC; V: TRBV18; D: TRBD2; J: TRBJ2-5; size: once
CDR3: CASSDRQGPYNEQFF; DNA: TGTGCCAGCAGTGATCGGCAGGGTCCCTACAATGAGCAGTTCTTC; V: TRBV6-1; D: NA; J: TRBJ2-1; size: NA
CDR3: CASSYSPGDTEAFF; DNA: TGTGCCAGCAGTTACTCTCCGGGGGACACTGAAGCTTTCTTT; V: TRBV6-5; D: NA; J: TRBJ1-1; size: NA
CDR3: CASSLASQGAYEQYF; DNA: TGTGCCAGCAGCTTAGCATCTCAGGGTGCCTACGAGCAGTACTTC; V: TRBV7-6; D: NA; J: TRBJ2-7; size: NA
CDR3: CASMESRGTEAFF; DNA: TGTGCCAGCATGGAGTCCCGGGGCACTGAAGCTTTCTTT; V: TRBV2; D: NA; J: TRBJ1-1; size: once
CDR3: CASSSWTGPQETQYF; DNA: TGTGCCAGCAGCTCCTGGACAGGTCCCCAAGAGACCCAGTACTTC; V: TRBV7-9; D: TRBD1; J: TRBJ2-5; size: NA